This T cell receptor (beta chain) was captured in a study of blood T cell repertoires in COVID-19 (dated by TCRdb to 2018 to 2021). Describing the broader study: Collaborator samples came from the United States, Italy and Spain and covered acute and convalescent phases of COVID-19. The prospective study material was composed of cDNA or gDNA derived from T cells, B-cell-depleted T cells, or PBMCs. Deeply sampled blood TCRbeta repertoires from subjects exposed to, actively infected with, or recovered from COVID-19 were included in the dataset. A freely available public database, intended as a resource for researchers studying the immune response to SARS-CoV-2, is where the repertoires were released. Samples came from the ongoing ImmuneRACE study (first 160 participants) plus 1,254 subjects from 6 global collaborators. A de-identified subject ID, COVID-19 status, age in years and sex were almost always included in the sample metadata. Where available, HLA class I and class II types were taken from metadata supplied by the sample provider and were not determined by assay-based typing.

Participants in the prospective study were enrolled through a virtual design, were aged roughly 18 to 100 years, and lived in approximately 24 United States geographic areas. In the prospective study, participants were assigned to cohorts based on the clinical history participants reported in a screening survey and a study questionnaire. Recovered participants in ImmuneRACE Cohort 3 were defined as having two consecutive negative NP/OP PCR tests, clearance from a healthcare professional, or resolution of symptoms. In the prospective study, mobile phlebotomists collected whole blood, serum and a nasopharyngeal or oropharyngeal swab from each participant. Additional blood draws and questionnaires over an approximately two-month period could optionally be provided by prospective study participants. Before DNA extraction, blood samples from the prospective study were shipped at room temperature or frozen.

Paper-wide results and their limitations: Clinical and demographic metadata were provided uncurated, with the amount varying by source and participant.

On this clone itself: Its specific antigen is unknown. No qualities accompany the bases; no much larger clone lies one base away.

The immunoSEQ Assay, a bias-controlled multiplex PCR, was used to amplify TCRbeta CDR3 regions from genomic DNA. The original pipeline was this. Within the assay, amplification of reference gene primers was used to estimate how many nucleated cells each sample contained. To quantify the absolute abundance of each unique TCRbeta CDR3 rearrangement, sequence reads were collapsed and filtered. Productive Simpson clonality was computed per sample as the square root of Simpson's diversity index over productive rearrangements. The source is immuneACCESS, and TCRdb retained only in-frame sequences with V and J called. Part of the clones is not carried over; for the studies checked, unresolved V genes explain less than half of this, and the remainder is unexplained. From that table come the V and J calls and clone size; the DNA was used to work out D and trimming. Within this sample are 140,000 or so clones, with about 79% of them counted one time only. The top ten constitute just over 9% of the sample.

The TCR sequence derives from a man in his fifties or sixties who had recovered from COVID-19. The sample taken for sequencing was PBMCs or T cells enriched from blood (not recorded which).

DNA sequence: TGTGCCAGGGATGGACAGGGGAGTAGGACTGAAGCTTTCTTT. Its translation is CARDGQGSRTEAFF. Recombination connected TRBV19 to TRBJ1-1; 9 nucleotides in the junction match TRBD1. Including the terminal cysteine and phenylalanine, the CDR3 comprises 14 residues. The kept DNA is CDR3 alone, 42 bases in frame from the first base. Trimming leaves V shorter by 9 bases and J shorter by 5 bases, with the junction holding 10 bases beyond the gene matches. The germline V gene (reference sequence) sets CDR1 to LNHDA and CDR2 to SQIVND.